This T cell receptor beta chain emerged from a study of T cells in Graves' hyperthyroidism and ophthalmopathy (dated by TCRdb to between 2018 and 2020). For the wider study: Peripheral blood samples were taken at initial diagnosis, before any treatment was given. To identify TCR V-J signatures that set the groups apart, the researchers used a discovery cohort of about a hundred patients, made up of about 44 with Graves' ophthalmopathy and about 60 with stable Graves' hyperthyroidism. Prospective prediction of ophthalmopathy was tested in an independent validation cohort of about 19 hyperthyroidism patients and 17 patients who later progressed to ophthalmopathy. The 100 or so discovery patients were divided at random into training and test sets in a 7:3 ratio. The study also compared thyroid tissue and blood T-cell repertoires from several Graves' hyperthyroidism patients. After blood sampling, hyperthyroidism patients were treated with methimazole at a starting dose of 30 mg daily, and ophthalmopathy patients were treated with high-dose intravenous methylprednisolone. The paper describes TCR Vbeta CDR3 sequencing of more than 120 peripheral blood samples, made up of about 41 ophthalmopathy patients, over 70 hyperthyroidism patients and roughly 17 progressor patients. Broad study findings and their caveats: Most expanded thyroid clonotypes (frequency above 0.001) were also detected in blood, a finding suggesting that blood repertoires may reflect thyroid immune responses. A 13 V-J signature model separated ophthalmopathy from stable hyperthyroidism, with around 90% sensitivity and 81.08% specificity in cross-validation and 80%/75% in testing. No statistical method was used to fix the sample size in advance, and group allocation was not hidden from the investigators. In validation, the model predicted progression to ophthalmopathy with roughly 70% sensitivity and roughly 75% specificity, a median of 6.5 months before onset.

Amplification of TCR beta CDR3 regions was carried out from RNA transcripts. A first-round RT-PCR of the TCR CDR3 used the HTBI primer set with the Qiagen OneStep RT-PCR kit. Libraries were constructed in a second round of multiplex PCR, after which size selection and purification were performed. Paired-end sequencing of the libraries was performed with 100 bp reads on an Illumina HiSeq2000. Per the authors' processing: SOAPnuke was used to process the raw data, throwing out any read that contained adapters or uncalled bases, had a mean Phred below 15, or lacked an exact constant-primer or identifier match. COPE v1.2.5 was used to merge high-quality paired reads, and clonotypes were defined as unique nucleotide sequences. MiTCR v1.1 was used to align the clonotypes against IMGT TRBV, TRBD and TRBJ reference segments. Analysis was restricted to V-J combinations with a frequency above 0.0001, which covered roughly 99% of repertoires. The TCS score was defined as the ratio of F50 (clonal expansion) to E x V (chaos), calculated using BLOSUM62-based TCRdist between CDR3 peptides within each V-J. Welch's t-statistics and random forest reduced 500 to 650 V-J features to 13, which were used in a naive Bayes classifier (R e1071). TCRdb reworked the public reads: Q25 trimming with fastp, MiXCR clone assembly, productive beta chains retained. Each CDR3 protein appears once, grouped with its most common genes and DNA. TCRdb assigned the V and J calls; the authors' analysis was not used. For this sample the table gives about 710,000 distinct CDR3 sequences, of which 15% to 20% were detected only once. Around 8.1% of the sample is held by the ten biggest clonotypes.

Stable Graves' hyperthyroidism was defined as the absence of progression to ophthalmopathy over 18 months of follow-up. The hyperthyroidism patients were between 18 and 65 years old and newly diagnosed, with a disease duration of less than 2 months. Exclusion was applied to patients with uncontrolled infections, other autoimmune diseases, pregnancy or lactation. Diagnoses were established on the basis of clinical symptoms, serum thyroxine and TRAb, thyroid ultrasound, and orbital computed tomography. Ficoll-Paque density gradient centrifugation was used to isolate PBMCs from 9.5 to 10 ml of fresh peripheral blood. Total RNA was extracted with Trizol reagent, and quality was checked on an Agilent 2100 Bioanalyzer. In the case of this clonotype: Its binding antigen is unknown. One base away there is no much larger clone; base qualities are not given.

The sequence derives from a man younger than 30 with Graves' hyperthyroidism. The sequencing input was blood.

The CDR3 region: CSARAAGIPDTQYF. The bases are TGCAGTGCTAGAGCGGCCGGGATCCCAGATACGCAGTATTTT. The sequence is built from TRBV20-1 and TRBJ2-3; a tentative D match to TRBD2 spans 5 bases. V drops 1 base and J drops 4 bases, leaving 12 bases in between. CDR1 DFQATT and CDR2 SNEGSKA are derived from the germline V gene (reference sequence). There are 14 amino acids in the CDR3, from cysteine to phenylalanine inclusive. Of all the DNA, just the CDR3 is kept, 42 bases in frame from base 1.